This T cell receptor (beta chain) derives from a study of beta chain features in type 1 diabetes (dated by TCRdb to between 2018 and 2020). About the investigation overall: No differences in mean age, gender distribution, total cell number or subset yield were found between patients and healthy donors. A total of approximately 100 million sorted cells were examined across all samples, and the number of cells per subset was strongly correlated with RNA yield. Whereas all 30 or so donors provided naive and central memory subsets, regulatory and stem cell-like memory subsets were isolated from just 8 patients and roughly eight healthy donors. In the study, TCRB repertoires of sorted circulating CD4+ T cell subsets from recently diagnosed type 1 diabetes patients were compared with those of matched healthy donors. Here is what the overall study found, with its caveats: Type 1 diabetes patients showed a moderate but significant shortening of TCRB CDR3 length in all four CD4+ subsets. PCR might favor shorter templates, but patient and control samples were amplified and corrected together, so any skew would affect both groups equally. Because the HLA sub-analyses included only small numbers of individuals, any influence of HLA type on TCRB rearrangement was left unresolved. Because cDNA was sequenced instead of genomic DNA, highly expressing activated cells could be over-represented, though the groups showed no difference in activation or CD3 levels. At VDJ recombination sites, type 1 diabetes patients had fewer insertions and more deleted nucleotides, which implies abnormalities in thymic rearrangement. Naive, central memory and regulatory TCRB repertoires appeared more similar among patients than among healthy donors.

The table lists this clone with a few counts. This clone's antigen is unknown. Per-base qualities were not stored, and no clone one base away is much larger. Each donor gave one peripheral blood draw, around 0.12 L on average, collected into heparinised tubes. A BD FACSAria II was used to sort naive, central memory, regulatory and stem cell-like memory CD4+ T cells with a panel that included CD45RO, CCR7, CD25, CD127, CD95 and CD27. Purity was above 95% for every sorted population. PBMCs were isolated immediately by Lymphoprep density gradient centrifugation and stained directly without culture. So that batch effects would be minimized, each experiment stained and sorted samples in pairs, pairing one healthy donor with one patient. The germline V gene gives CDR1 as SGHRS and CDR2 as YFSETQ. V lost 7 bases and J lost 6 bases; the stretch between them is 29 bases long. Its CDR3 holds 17 amino acids, cysteine through phenylalanine. Only the CDR3 region is kept as DNA, spanning 51 bases read in frame from base 1.

All of the isolated RNA was reverse transcribed with the High Capacity cDNA Reverse Transcription Kit, so expressed TCRB transcripts were sequenced. Deep immunoSEQ sequencing was performed on naive, central memory and regulatory T cell samples, with an average of roughly 3.5 million total reads per sample. Sorted cells were lysed in RLT buffer and RNA was extracted with DNase-treated RNeasy Micro or Mini kits, depending on cell number. To prevent cross-contamination, each cell subset was processed individually, whereas patient and healthy donor samples were processed jointly. Using the immunoSEQ multiplex PCR, TCRB sequences were amplified from cDNA into 87-bp fragments spanning the CDR3 region. Sequencing of the amplicons was done on the Illumina HiSeq platform. On the authors' methods: PCR bias was corrected computationally using synthetic template baselines, and reads within Hamming distance 2 were collapsed, with unmergeable singletons discarded. Reads were aligned against IMGT so that V, D and J genes, CDR3 length and insertions or deletions at six rearrangement sites could be assigned. Clonotype counts were normalized to sorted cell number within each subset before computing true diversity and Gini coefficients with the tcR R package. The overlap coefficient, calculated on TCRB nucleotide sequences, was used to measure repertoire sharing. As stored in TCRdb, this immuneACCESS dataset retains in-frame rearrangements with V and J assigned. A fraction of the clones does not appear; measured against another copy, unresolved V genes explain less than half of the discrepancy, and the remainder lacks a known reason. V and J calls and clone size are as listed in that table; D and trimming were resolved from the DNA. This sample is represented by approximately 170,000 clones; about 7.8% of them were singletons. The ten largest account for 0.94% of the sample.

The chain was built from TRBV5-1 and TRBJ2-7; no confident D gene assignment can be made. Specimen: central memory CD4+ T cells from blood. The receptor comes from a woman between 35 and 50 years old with type 1 diabetes. The DNA sequence reads TGCGCCAGCGGGTTCGGCAGCGCCGGCCCAGTGGTGCCCGAGCAGTACTTC. The translation is CASGFGSAGPVVPEQYF.